A single TCR beta chain is shown here with its context. The target antigen is unknown. V shed 7 bases, J shed 2 bases, and the junction held 7 bases outside the gene matches. This CDR3 is 15 amino acids long. The germline gives CDR1 SNHLY, CDR2 FYNNEI. 13 Jbeta primers and 60 Vbeta primers were used for the PCR. Assay: immunoSEQ multiplex PCR; the TCRdb copy retains only in-frame clones and omits some. In the table there are under 150,000 clones, around four fifths of which are singletons. This specimen belongs to a study of cytomegalovirus exposure and HLA in healthy donors. About the study: Early released data comprised around 79 million unique TCRs from HLA-typed donors.

Overall study findings and caveats: A likely sequencing artifact accounted for one observed cluster of highly shared sequence variants. From TCR beta sequences, most subjects' HLA-A and HLA-B alleles were reportedly predicted accurately.

This sequence originates from a male donor in good health and CMV-seronegative. V gene TRBV2 combines with J gene TRBJ1-5, with 8 bases lining up with TRBD1. Sequencing input: PBMCs. CDR3 sequence (DNA): TGTGCCAGCAAGTCGACAGGGGTGGGCAATCAGCCCCAGCATTTT. This translates into CASKSTGVGNQPQHF.